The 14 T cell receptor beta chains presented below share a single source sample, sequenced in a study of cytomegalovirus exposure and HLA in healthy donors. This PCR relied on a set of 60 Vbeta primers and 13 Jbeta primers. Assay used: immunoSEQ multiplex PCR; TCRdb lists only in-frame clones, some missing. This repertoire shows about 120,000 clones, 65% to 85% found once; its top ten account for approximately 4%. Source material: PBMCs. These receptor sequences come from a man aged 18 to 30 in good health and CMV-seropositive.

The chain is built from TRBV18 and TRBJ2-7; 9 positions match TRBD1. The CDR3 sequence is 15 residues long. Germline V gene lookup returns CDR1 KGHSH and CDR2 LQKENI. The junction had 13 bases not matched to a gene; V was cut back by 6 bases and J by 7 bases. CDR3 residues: CASSPTGGYSGEQYF. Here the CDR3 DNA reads TGTGCCAGCTCCCCGACAGGGGGGTACTCTGGTGAGCAGTACTTC.

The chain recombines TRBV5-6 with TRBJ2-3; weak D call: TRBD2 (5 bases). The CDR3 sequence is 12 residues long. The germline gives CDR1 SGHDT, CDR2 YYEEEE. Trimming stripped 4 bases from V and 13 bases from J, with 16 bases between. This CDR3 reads CASSDGAVYEYF. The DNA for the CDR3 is TGTGCCAGCAGCGACGGAGCGGTCTACGAGTATTTT.

The CDR3 protein is CASSRGGRASFGDTYEQYF. The CDR3 DNA sequence: TGTGCCAGTAGTAGGGGCGGGCGAGCGTCGTTCGGGGACACTTACGAGCAGTACTTC. V gene TRBV19 combines with J gene TRBJ2-7, with D perhaps matching TRBD1 (6 bases). This CDR3 spans 19 amino acids. Germline CDR1 LNHDA, CDR2 SQIVND (reference sequence). V lost 4 bases, J lost 4 bases, and 29 bases lay in between.

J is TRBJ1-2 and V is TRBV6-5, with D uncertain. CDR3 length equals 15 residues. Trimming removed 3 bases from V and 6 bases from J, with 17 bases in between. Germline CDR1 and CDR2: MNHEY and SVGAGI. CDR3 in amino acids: CASSYGSQFGDGYTF. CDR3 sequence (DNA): TGTGCCAGCAGTTATGGGTCGCAGTTCGGGGATGGCTACACCTTC.

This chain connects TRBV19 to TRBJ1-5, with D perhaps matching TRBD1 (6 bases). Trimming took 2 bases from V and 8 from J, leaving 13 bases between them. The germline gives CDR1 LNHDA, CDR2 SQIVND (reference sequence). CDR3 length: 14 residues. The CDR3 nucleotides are TGTGCCAGTAGTATACGCAGGGGTGTTGAGCCCCAGCATTTT. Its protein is CASSIRRGVEPQHF.

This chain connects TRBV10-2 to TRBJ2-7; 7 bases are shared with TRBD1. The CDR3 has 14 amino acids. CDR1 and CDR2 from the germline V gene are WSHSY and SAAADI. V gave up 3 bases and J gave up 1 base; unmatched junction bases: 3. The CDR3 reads CASSDGRGSYEQYF. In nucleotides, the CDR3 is TGCGCCAGCAGTGATGGCAGGGGGTCCTACGAGCAGTACTTC.

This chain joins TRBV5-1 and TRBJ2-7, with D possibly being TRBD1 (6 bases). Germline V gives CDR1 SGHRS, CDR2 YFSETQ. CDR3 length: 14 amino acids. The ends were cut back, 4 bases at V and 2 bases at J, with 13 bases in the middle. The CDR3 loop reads CASSPGTLTYEQYF. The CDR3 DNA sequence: TGCGCCAGCAGCCCGGGGACACTGACCTACGAGCAGTACTTC.

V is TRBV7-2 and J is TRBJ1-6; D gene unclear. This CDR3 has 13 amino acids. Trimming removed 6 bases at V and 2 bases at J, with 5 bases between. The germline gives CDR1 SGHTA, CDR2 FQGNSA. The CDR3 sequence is CASSFTYNSPLHF. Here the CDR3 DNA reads TGTGCCAGCAGTTTCACCTATAATTCACCCCTCCACTTT.

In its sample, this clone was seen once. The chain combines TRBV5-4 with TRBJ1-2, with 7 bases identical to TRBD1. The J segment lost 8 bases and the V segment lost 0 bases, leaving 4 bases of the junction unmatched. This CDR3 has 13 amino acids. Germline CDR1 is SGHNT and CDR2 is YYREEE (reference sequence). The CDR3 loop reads CASSLGRQGGYTF. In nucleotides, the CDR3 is TGTGCCAGCAGCTTGGGGCGACAGGGAGGCTACACCTTC.

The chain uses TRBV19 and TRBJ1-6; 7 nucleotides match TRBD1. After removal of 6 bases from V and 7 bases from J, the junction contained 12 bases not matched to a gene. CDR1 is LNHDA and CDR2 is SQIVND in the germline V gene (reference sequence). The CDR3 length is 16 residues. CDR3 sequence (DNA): TGTGCCAGTAGGAGACAGGGCTCCTTGGGGAATTCACCCCTCCACTTT. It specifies CASRRQGSLGNSPLHF. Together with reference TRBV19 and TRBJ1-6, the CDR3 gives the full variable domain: DGGITQSPKYLFRKEGQNVTLSCEQNLNHDAMYWYRQDPGQGLRLIYYSQIVNDFQKGDIAEGYSVSREKKESFPLTVTSAQKNPTAFYLCASRRQGSLGNSPLHFGNGTRLTVT.

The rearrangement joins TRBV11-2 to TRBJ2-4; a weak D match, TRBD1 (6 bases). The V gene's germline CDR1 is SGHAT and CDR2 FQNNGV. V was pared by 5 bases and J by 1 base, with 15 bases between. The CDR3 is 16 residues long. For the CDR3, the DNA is TGTGCCAGCAGCCCCTCTGGGGGCTCGGCCAAAAACATTCAGTACTTC. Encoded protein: CASSPSGGSAKNIQYF.

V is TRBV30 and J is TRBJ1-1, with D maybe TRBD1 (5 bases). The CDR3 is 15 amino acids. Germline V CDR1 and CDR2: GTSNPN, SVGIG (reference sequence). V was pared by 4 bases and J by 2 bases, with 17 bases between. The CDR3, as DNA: TGTGCCTGGATCATCTTCGGGGGTGACAACACTGAAGCTTTCTTT. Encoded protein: CAWIIFGGDNTEAFF.

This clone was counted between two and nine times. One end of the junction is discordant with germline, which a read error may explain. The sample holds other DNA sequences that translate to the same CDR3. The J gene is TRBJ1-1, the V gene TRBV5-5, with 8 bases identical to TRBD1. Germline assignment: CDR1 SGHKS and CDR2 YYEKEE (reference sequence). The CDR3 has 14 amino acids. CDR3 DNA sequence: TGTGCCAGCAGTTTGGACAGGGCGAACACTGAAGCTTTCTTT. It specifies CASSLDRANTEAFF.

DNA of the CDR3: TGTGCCAGCAGCTCGAGTCAGACACCATCTGAAAAACTGTTTTTT. Translated: CASSSSQTPSEKLFF. The chain links TRBV7-9 to TRBJ1-4, with D unresolved. Germline V gives CDR1 SEHNR, CDR2 FQNEAQ (reference sequence). The V end was cut by 4 bases, the J end by 7 bases, with 16 bases between. This CDR3 has 15 residues.